This T cell receptor (beta chain) was profiled in a study of blood T cell repertoires in COVID-19. Overall study context: The analysed material was cDNA or gDNA that came from T cells, B-cell-depleted T cells, or PBMCs.

As originally analysed: Estimates of nucleated cell counts were drawn from the amplification of reference gene primers. TCRdb's copy holds only in-frame clones and misses some; the assay was immunoSEQ multiplex PCR. V and J calls plus clone size are reproduced from that table; the DNA served to infer D and trimming. The sample has around 480,000 clones, around 89% seen once. This clone was found a few times. Those enrolled in Seattle joined during active infection and were followed longitudinally afterward. The TCR sequence derives from a woman between 50 and 59 years old with COVID-19, enrolled during active disease. The sequenced sample was peripheral blood.

Written as DNA, the CDR3 is TGTGCCAGCGACACCACAACCCCAGGAAACACCATATATTTT. Its translation: CASDTTTPGNTIYF. The rearrangement links TRBV28 to TRBJ1-3; D is uncertain. V lost 8 bases and J lost 4, with 15 bases in between. The CDR3 length is 14 residues. CDR1 and CDR2 (germline): MDHEN, SYDVKM.